This T cell receptor (beta chain) was captured by sequencing in a study of T cell repertoires in cytomegalovirus infection. Turning to the study itself: Used in the study were CMV epitopes, some recently identified and HLA-C-restricted, others well-studied and HLA-B-restricted. It can be stated that public TCR beta signatures indicated CMV infection as well as a matching HLA type.

There are 20 residues in the CDR3. V shed 0 bases, J shed 2 bases, and the junction held 13 bases outside the gene matches. The germline V gene has CDR1 SGHVS and CDR2 FQNEAQ. On this clonotype: Its antigen is as yet unknown.

TCRdb processed the reads anew with MiXCR; each CDR3 protein has one entry. The table lists about 130,000 distinct CDR3 sequences, around 32% of them singletons, with about 54% in the top ten. This TCR was sampled from a human donor in good health (CMV status not recorded). Some clones in this sample may be carry-over from other donors' samples. This chain connects TRBV7-8 to TRBJ1-1; 12 bases are shared with TRBD1. The sample here was CD8+ T cells from cultured PBMCs, taken from culture after CMV antigen stimulation. DNA of the CDR3: TGTGCCAGCAGCTTAGCCCGGGACAGGGGGCGTAGATCCTACAACACTGAAGCTTTCTTT. The encoded protein is CASSLARDRGRRSYNTEAFF.